The rows below give T cell receptor beta chains drawn from one sample of a study of neurological immune-mediated disorders. Each CDR3 protein is one row after TCRdb ran MiXCR on the 5' RACE reads. In the table there are about 81,000 distinct CDR3 sequences, 3.5% to 5.5% of which are singletons. Sequences were obtained from PBMCs. The receptors originated from a woman aged 60-75 years with multiple sclerosis. CDR3s include the opening cysteine and the closing phenylalanine or tryptophan. D genes are given only for firm matches. Clone sizes are given selectively: once, few, many, or a class where the clone is expanded.

size: many
V: TRBV5-1
D: NA
J: TRBJ2-2
CDR3: CASSPGTLNTGELFF
DNA: TGCGCCAGCAGCCCCGGGACACTGAACACCGGGGAGCTGTTTTTT

size: many
V: TRBV29-1
D: NA
J: TRBJ2-7
CDR3: CSVEKRDEQYF
DNA: TGCAGCGTTGAGAAGAGGGACGAGCAGTACTTC

size: many
V: TRBV2
D: TRBD1
J: TRBJ2-7
CDR3: CASRSGGRYEQYF
DNA: TGTGCCAGCAGATCAGGGGGCAGGTACGAGCAGTACTTC

size: many
V: TRBV5-1
D: NA
J: TRBJ2-1
CDR3: CASSLGLLQGVNEQFF
DNA: TGCGCCAGCAGCTTGGGGCTCTTGCAAGGGGTAAATGAGCAGTTCTTC

size: many
V: TRBV20-1
D: NA
J: TRBJ1-2
CDR3: CSARVSGNYGYTF
DNA: TGCAGTGCTAGAGTATCGGGAAACTATGGCTACACCTTC

size: many
V: TRBV3-1
D: TRBD1
J: TRBJ2-3
CDR3: CASSPRGQLVTDTQYF
DNA: TGTGCCAGCAGCCCACGGGGACAGTTGGTCACAGATACGCAGTATTTT

size: many
V: TRBV7-8
D: NA
J: TRBJ2-2
CDR3: CASSPTRGRVTGELFF
DNA: TGTGCCAGCAGCCCAACTAGGGGCAGGGTCACCGGGGAGCTGTTTTTT

size: many
V: TRBV3-1
D: NA
J: TRBJ2-2
CDR3: CASSQDRGARRGELFF
DNA: TGTGCCAGCAGCCAAGATCGGGGGGCCCGGAGAGGGGAGCTGTTTTTT

size: many
V: TRBV7-9
D: TRBD1
J: TRBJ2-5
CDR3: CASSPRQGARETQYF
DNA: TGTGCCAGCAGCCCCCGACAGGGGGCTAGAGAGACCCAGTACTTC

size: many
V: TRBV5-1
D: NA
J: TRBJ2-1
CDR3: CASSPGLYNEQFF
DNA: TGCGCCAGCAGCCCCGGACTGTACAATGAGCAGTTCTTC

size: many
V: TRBV29-1
D: NA
J: TRBJ1-1
CDR3: CSAAGGEHTEAFF
DNA: TGCAGCGCCGCCGGGGGGGAACACACTGAAGCTTTCTTT

size: many
V: TRBV29-1
D: TRBD1
J: TRBJ1-2
CDR3: CSVEDRRRGTYGYTF
DNA: TGCAGCGTTGAAGATCGCCGCAGGGGGACCTATGGCTACACCTTC

size: many
V: TRBV19
D: NA
J: TRBJ1-4
CDR3: CASTEKAENEKLFF
DNA: TGTGCCAGTACGGAGAAGGCGGAGAATGAAAAACTGTTTTTT

size: many
V: TRBV18
D: NA
J: TRBJ1-1
CDR3: CASSPLPGESEAFF
DNA: TGTGCCAGCTCACCATTACCGGGAGAGTCTGAAGCTTTCTTT

size: many
V: TRBV10-3
D: TRBD2
J: TRBJ2-2
CDR3: CAISEIPGTSGGAVTGELFF
DNA: TGTGCCATCAGTGAAATACCCGGGACTAGCGGGGGGGCGGTAACCGGGGAGCTGTTTTTT

size: many
V: TRBV18
D: TRBD1
J: TRBJ1-1
CDR3: CASSSAGGTEAFF
DNA: TGTGCCAGCTCCTCAGCAGGGGGGACTGAAGCTTTCTTT

size: NA
V: TRBV18
D: NA
J: TRBJ1-1
CDR3: CASSPEGYTEAFF
DNA: TGTGCCAGCTCACCAGAGGGGTACACTGAAGCTTTCTTT

size: many
V: TRBV5-6
D: NA
J: TRBJ1-4
CDR3: CASSYRPLRTNEKLFF
DNA: TGTGCCAGCAGCTACCGACCCCTGCGGACTAATGAAAAACTGTTTTTT

size: many
V: TRBV4-1
D: NA
J: TRBJ2-3
CDR3: CASSQDPGAPTDTQYF
DNA: TGCGCCAGCAGCCAAGATCCGGGGGCCCCCACAGATACGCAGTATTTT

size: many
V: TRBV5-1
D: NA
J: TRBJ2-7
CDR3: CASSSIPADGRYEQYF
DNA: TGCGCCAGCAGCTCAATCCCAGCGGACGGCCGCTACGAGCAGTACTTC

size: many
V: TRBV7-9
D: TRBD1
J: TRBJ1-2
CDR3: CASSRAGTGVGGYTF
DNA: TGTGCCAGCAGCAGAGCCGGGACAGGGGTAGGAGGCTACACCTTC

size: many
V: TRBV15
D: NA
J: TRBJ1-2
CDR3: CATSGRDLQNYGYTF
DNA: TGTGCCACCAGCGGCAGGGACCTACAGAACTATGGCTACACCTTC

size: many
V: TRBV7-2
D: NA
J: TRBJ1-6
CDR3: CASSLSSYNSPLHF
DNA: TGTGCCAGCAGCCTCTCCAGCTATAATTCACCCCTCCACTTT

size: many
V: TRBV7-9
D: TRBD2
J: TRBJ2-4
CDR3: CASSNTPGRDLRTPKNIQYF
DNA: TGTGCCAGCAGCAATACGCCGGGGAGGGACTTAAGGACCCCCAAAAACATTCAGTACTTC

size: many
V: TRBV29-1
D: NA
J: TRBJ1-4
CDR3: CSVEEGPQEKLFF
DNA: TGCAGCGTTGAAGAGGGGCCCCAGGAAAAACTGTTTTTT

size: many
V: TRBV20-1
D: TRBD1
J: TRBJ2-5
CDR3: CSAQQGPQETQYF
DNA: TGCAGTGCTCAACAGGGGCCCCAAGAGACCCAGTACTTC

size: many
V: TRBV6-6
D: NA
J: TRBJ1-5
CDR3: CASSRDGLVANQPQHF
DNA: TGTGCCAGCAGCCGGGACGGGCTTGTGGCCAATCAGCCCCAGCATTTT

size: many
V: TRBV7-7
D: TRBD2
J: TRBJ2-1
CDR3: CASTWERGGGEQFF
DNA: TGTGCTAGCACCTGGGAGCGGGGGGGCGGTGAGCAGTTCTTC

size: many
V: TRBV12-3/TRBV12-4
D: TRBD1
J: TRBJ1-2
CDR3: CASSLRTGYGYTF
DNA: TGTGCCAGCAGTTTAAGGACAGGATATGGCTACACCTTC

size: many
V: TRBV5-1
D: NA
J: TRBJ1-4
CDR3: CASSLAGGGHEKLFF
DNA: TGCGCCAGCAGCTTGGCCGGCGGAGGACATGAAAAACTGTTTTTT

size: many
V: TRBV7-9
D: NA
J: TRBJ1-6
CDR3: CASSPQGTNNSPLHF
DNA: TGTGCCAGCAGCCCCCAGGGGACCAATAATTCACCCCTCCACTTT

size: NA
V: TRBV3-1
D: NA
J: TRBJ2-1
CDR3: CAISQDLYNEQFF
DNA: TGTGCCATCAGCCAGGACCTTTACAATGAGCAGTTCTTC

size: many
V: TRBV5-1
D: NA
J: TRBJ2-3
CDR3: CASSWADSQSTDTQYF
DNA: TGCGCCAGCAGCTGGGCGGACAGTCAGAGCACAGATACGCAGTATTTT

size: many
V: TRBV27
D: NA
J: TRBJ1-2
CDR3: CASSPSQRPYGYTF
DNA: TGTGCCAGCAGTCCCTCACAGCGGCCCTATGGCTACACCTTC

size: many
V: TRBV28
D: TRBD1
J: TRBJ2-4
CDR3: CASSLGPGQGADFGIQYF
DNA: TGTGCCAGCAGTTTGGGACCCGGACAGGGGGCCGATTTTGGCATTCAGTACTTC

size: many
V: TRBV5-1
D: NA
J: TRBJ1-5
CDR3: CASSLTAGGNQPQHF
DNA: TGCGCCAGCAGCTTGACGGCCGGTGGTAATCAGCCCCAGCATTTT

size: NA
V: TRBV20-1
D: TRBD2
J: TRBJ2-3
CDR3: CSAKLAGGTDTQYF
DNA: TGCAGTGCCAAACTAGCGGGGGGGACAGATACGCAGTATTTT

size: many
V: TRBV6-5
D: TRBD1
J: TRBJ2-5
CDR3: CASHRDRVQETQYF
DNA: TGTGCCAGCCACCGGGACAGGGTCCAAGAGACCCAGTACTTC

size: many
V: TRBV5-6
D: NA
J: TRBJ1-5
CDR3: CASSSGQLSPQHF
DNA: TGTGCCAGCAGCTCCGGACAGTTATCTCCCCAGCATTTT

size: many
V: TRBV12-3/TRBV12-4
D: TRBD1
J: TRBJ2-7
CDR3: CASKTGPSGEQYF
DNA: TGTGCCAGCAAGACAGGGCCCTCGGGAGAGCAGTACTTC

size: many
V: TRBV6-6
D: NA
J: TRBJ1-5
CDR3: CASSPLGLGNQPQHF
DNA: TGTGCCAGCAGTCCACTCGGGTTGGGCAATCAGCCCCAGCATTTT

size: many
V: TRBV6-2/TRBV6-3
D: NA
J: TRBJ2-1
CDR3: CASSRQGSNYNEQFF
DNA: TGTGCCAGCAGCCGGCAGGGCTCGAATTACAATGAGCAGTTCTTC

size: many
V: TRBV30
D: NA
J: TRBJ2-3
CDR3: CAWSPSGPDTQYF
DNA: TGTGCCTGGAGCCCATCAGGGCCAGATACGCAGTATTTT

size: many
V: TRBV3-1
D: NA
J: TRBJ2-3
CDR3: CASSQDQGSPDTQYF
DNA: TGTGCCAGCAGCCAAGATCAGGGGAGCCCAGATACGCAGTATTTT

size: many
V: TRBV3-1
D: NA
J: TRBJ2-5
CDR3: CASSLVSPGKETQYF
DNA: TGTGCCAGCAGCCTCGTATCTCCAGGAAAAGAGACCCAGTACTTC

size: many
V: TRBV9
D: NA
J: TRBJ1-2
CDR3: CASSVGDNSYGYTF
DNA: TGTGCCAGCAGCGTAGGGGACAATAGTTATGGCTACACCTTC

size: many
V: TRBV28
D: NA
J: TRBJ1-2
CDR3: CASSSGGYYGYTF
DNA: TGTGCCAGCAGTTCCGGGGGCTACTATGGCTACACCTTC

size: many
V: TRBV18
D: NA
J: TRBJ2-1
CDR3: CASSPYLGEQFF
DNA: TGTGCCAGCTCACCATATCTCGGTGAGCAGTTCTTC

size: many
V: TRBV5-4
D: NA
J: TRBJ2-3
CDR3: CASSLDSTDTQYF
DNA: TGTGCCAGCAGCTTGGATTCGACGGATACGCAGTATTTT

size: many
V: TRBV20-1
D: NA
J: TRBJ2-5
CDR3: CSASRDTRETQYF
DNA: TGCAGTGCATCCCGGGACACCCGAGAGACCCAGTACTTC